These 26 T cell receptor beta chains were all obtained from the same sample, sequenced in a study of shared clonotypes between healthy human individuals. Libraries were prepared by immunoSEQ multiplex PCR; TCRdb keeps only in-frame clonotypes and omits some of them. The profile shows some 2,000,000 clones, about 95% of them singletons. In the naive CD8 group, cells lacked CD45RO and were positively selected for CCR7, so terminally differentiated effector memory CD45RA+ cells were left out. Sequenced input: naive CD8+ T cells sorted from blood. Every receptor here comes from a man aged 18 to 29 in good health.

This rearrangement joins TRBV9 to TRBJ2-6, with D perhaps matching TRBD1 (5 bases). CDR1 and CDR2 (germline): SGDLS, YYNGEE. The CDR3 has 16 residues. Trimming left V 4 bases short and J 4 bases short, with 15 bases between. The CDR3 region is CASSSPLGPGANVLTF. The CDR3 bases are TGTGCCAGCAGCTCGCCTCTGGGGCCAGGGGCCAACGTCCTGACTTTC. Complete variable domain (other parts from reference TRBV9 and TRBJ2-6): DSGVTQTPKHLITATGQRVTLRCSPRSGDLSVYWYQQSLDQGLQFLIQYYNGEERAKGNILERFSAQQFPDLHSELNLSSLELGDSALYFCASSSPLGPGANVLTFGAGSRLTVL.

This sequence joins TRBV4-1 and TRBJ1-4; D is uncertain. This CDR3 has 14 amino acids. The germline V and J ends were trimmed by 0 bases and 6 bases, with 8 bases remaining between them. From germline, CDR1 is MGHRA and CDR2 YSYEKL. This chain's CDR3 is CASSQDTVHEKLFF. CDR3 DNA sequence: TGCGCCAGCAGCCAAGACACGGTTCATGAAAAACTGTTTTTT.

Details on this clone: Other DNA sequences in this sample translate to the same CDR3. The chain links TRBV7-9 to TRBJ2-7; 7 bases map to TRBD1. In germline, CDR1 is SEHNR, CDR2 FQNEAQ (reference sequence). The V segment lost 2 bases and the J segment 6 bases; nucleotides outside the gene matches: 1. The CDR3 spans 12 residues. The CDR3: CASSLTGVEQYF. The CDR3 coding sequence is TGTGCCAGCAGCTTAACAGGGGTCGAGCAGTACTTC.

V gene TRBV30 combines with J gene TRBJ2-1; no clear D. Trimming removed 8 bases at V and 7 bases at J, with 18 bases between. This CDR3 contains 13 residues. CDR1 is GTSNPN and CDR2 is SVGIG in the germline V gene (reference sequence). CDR3 in amino acids: CARGAPQANEQFF. The CDR3 region has the DNA TGTGCCAGAGGTGCGCCCCAAGCAAATGAGCAGTTCTTC.

This clone is a singleton in its sample. The rearrangement uses TRBV19 and TRBJ2-2; 7 bases line up with TRBD1. CDR3 length equals 13 residues. V trimming: 7 bases; J trimming: 6 bases; junction bases outside the gene matches: 5. From germline, CDR1 is LNHDA and CDR2 SQIVND (reference sequence). The DNA for the CDR3 is TGTGCCAGTATTGGGACAGCCTCCGGGGAGCTGTTTTTT. Translated, it gives CASIGTASGELFF.

The V gene is TRBV2, the J gene TRBJ2-3; D might be TRBD2 (7 bases). Germline CDR1 SNHLY, CDR2 FYNNEI. Trimming left V 8 bases short and J 2 bases short, with 11 bases between. The CDR3 covers 13 residues. The CDR3 DNA sequence: TGTGCCAGCGAGGGGGGGGCCACAGATACGCAGTATTTT. Translation: CASEGGATDTQYF.

This clone was seen a single time. The rearrangement uses TRBV29-1 and TRBJ2-1; D is perhaps TRBD2 (6 bases). The CDR3 contains 12 residues. CDR1 is SQVTM, CDR2 ANQGSEA, per germline. V was clipped by 1 base and J by 7 bases, with 8 bases between them. The DNA for the CDR3 is TGCAGCGTTGAAGGTGGGAGGAATGAGCAGTTCTTC. Its translation is CSVEGGRNEQFF.

This chain joins TRBV27 and TRBJ2-1; the D gene is possibly TRBD2 (5 bases). Trimming cost V 2 bases and J 7 bases, with 12 bases left between them. Germline loops: CDR1 MNHEY, CDR2 SMNVEV (reference sequence). This CDR3 is 14 amino acids long. CDR3 bases: TGTGCCAGCAGTTTACGGGATGAGGCGAATGAGCAGTTCTTC. This sequence encodes CASSLRDEANEQFF.

The chain joins TRBV27 to TRBJ2-1; TRBD2 matches 9 bases. The CDR3 length is 14 residues. Germline values: CDR1 MNHEY, CDR2 SMNVEV (reference sequence). After removal of 3 bases from V and 7 bases from J, the junction contained 4 bases not matched to a gene. The CDR3 DNA sequence: TGTGCCAGCAGTTTCGGGACTAGCCTGAATGAGCAGTTCTTC. Residues: CASSFGTSLNEQFF.

With respect to this clone: Other DNA sequences of this sample code for an identical CDR3. The rearrangement links TRBV9 to TRBJ1-3; possibly TRBD1 for D (6 bases). V dropped 0 bases and J dropped 2 bases, with 9 bases sitting between them. The CDR3 loop spans 15 amino acids. From germline, CDR1 is SGDLS and CDR2 YYNGEE. CDR3 loop: CASSVEAGAGNTIYF. CDR3 nucleotides: TGTGCCAGCAGCGTAGAAGCAGGGGCTGGAAACACCATATATTTT.

The chain uses TRBV4-3 and TRBJ2-1; 7 bases are shared with TRBD2. Per the germline V gene, CDR1 is LGHNA and CDR2 is YSLEER. This CDR3 contains 18 residues. V shed 0 bases, J shed 2 bases, and the junction held 10 bases outside the gene matches. The CDR3 here is CASSQEVGAGLTYNEQFF. The CDR3 nucleotides read TGCGCCAGCAGCCAAGAGGTCGGGGCGGGACTAACCTACAATGAGCAGTTCTTC.

The chain couples TRBV27 to TRBJ2-3, with D perhaps given as TRBD1 or TRBD2 (5 bases each). The CDR3 covers 13 residues. Germline values: CDR1 MNHEY, CDR2 SMNVEV (reference sequence). V lost 1 base, J lost 10 bases, and 12 bases lay in between. The CDR3 region is CASSLLNGDAQYF. The CDR3 bases are TGTGCCAGCAGTTTATTGAATGGGGACGCGCAGTATTTT.

The rearrangement joins TRBV5-1 to TRBJ2-2; D unclear. CDR3 length: 15 residues. Germline CDR1 is SGHRS and CDR2 is YFSETQ. Trimming took off 0 bases at V and 4 bases at J, with 10 bases between the two ends. CDR3 protein: CASSLGPASTGELFF. CDR3 DNA: TGCGCCAGCAGCTTGGGACCGGCGAGCACCGGGGAGCTGTTTTTT.

This chain connects TRBV5-1 to TRBJ2-1; tentatively, D is TRBD1 or TRBD2 (5 bases each). This CDR3 has 14 amino acids. V was clipped by 6 bases and J by 8 bases, with 18 bases between them. CDR1 SGHRS and CDR2 YFSETQ come from the germline V gene. Here the CDR3 reads CASNPSGTLDEQFF. The CDR3 nucleotides read TGCGCCAGCAACCCCTCCGGGACCCTCGATGAGCAGTTCTTC.

The chain uses TRBV27 and TRBJ1-1; D unclear. Trimming took 8 bases from V and 4 from J, leaving 17 bases between them. Germline V gene sequence: CDR1 MNHEY, CDR2 SMNVEV (reference sequence). There are 14 residues in the CDR3. The CDR3: CASWRAPVPTEAFF. In DNA form, the CDR3 reads TGTGCCAGCTGGAGGGCTCCCGTCCCCACTGAAGCTTTCTTT.

The chain employs TRBV7-8 and TRBJ2-1, with D possibly matching TRBD2 (6 bases). The germline gives CDR1 SGHVS, CDR2 FQNEAQ. V shed 4 bases and J shed 3 bases, with 16 bases lying between them. CDR3 length: 16 amino acids. As DNA, the CDR3 is TGTGCCAGCAGCTCTATCCGGGACTTAATCTACAATGAGCAGTTCTTC. Encoded protein: CASSSIRDLIYNEQFF.

The rearrangement links TRBV9 to TRBJ1-4; D is ambiguous. This CDR3 is 17 amino acids long. Trimming took 0 bases from V and 0 from J, leaving 12 bases between them. Germline assignment: CDR1 SGDLS and CDR2 YYNGEE. The CDR3 loop reads CASSVAVGSPTNEKLFF. The DNA of the CDR3 is TGTGCCAGCAGCGTAGCTGTTGGCAGTCCAACTAATGAAAAACTGTTTTTT.

This chain links TRBV10-1 with TRBJ1-2, with D unresolved. Trimming took 2 bases from V and 3 from J, leaving 7 bases between them. The CDR3 spans 13 residues. From germline, CDR1 is WNHNN and CDR2 SYGVQD (reference sequence). The CDR3 is CASSEQRDYGYTF. The CDR3, as DNA: TGCGCCAGCAGTGAGCAAAGGGACTATGGCTACACCTTC.

The CDR3, as DNA: TGTGCCTGGAGTGGACAGGCAGATACGCAGTATTTT. It encodes CAWSGQADTQYF. The V call is TRBV30, the J call TRBJ2-3; TRBD1 might be the D (6 bases). Per germline, CDR1 GTSNPN and CDR2 SVGIG (reference sequence). V gave up 1 base and J gave up 4 bases, with 6 bases separating them. There are 12 residues in the CDR3.

This rearrangement joins TRBV5-4 to TRBJ2-7, with TRBD2 matching 9 bases. The junction had 3 bases not matched to a gene; V was cut back by 4 bases and J by 4 bases. Germline lookup yields CDR1 SGHNT and CDR2 YYREEE (reference sequence). The CDR3 has 13 residues. CDR3 loop: CASSAGLAYEQYF. The CDR3 DNA sequence: TGTGCCAGCAGCGCGGGACTAGCTTACGAGCAGTACTTC.

The chain couples TRBV19 to TRBJ1-1; D is perhaps TRBD1 (6 bases). Trimming shortened V by 7 bases and J by 5 bases, and 14 bases separated the two germline ends. Germline V gene lookup returns CDR1 LNHDA and CDR2 SQIVND (reference sequence). The CDR3 runs to 13 residues. This CDR3 is CASTAGERTEAFF. The CDR3 DNA reads as TGTGCCAGTACCGCAGGGGAACGTACTGAAGCTTTCTTT. Full variable domain (outside the CDR3, taken from reference TRBV19 and TRBJ1-1): DGGITQSPKYLFRKEGQNVTLSCEQNLNHDAMYWYRQDPGQGLRLIYYSQIVNDFQKGDIAEGYSVSREKKESFPLTVTSAQKNPTAFYLCASTAGERTEAFFGQGTRLTVV.

The chain is built from TRBV6-5 and TRBJ2-1; D may correspond to TRBD1 or TRBD2 (6 bases each). CDR3 length equals 14 residues. Trimming pared 0 bases from V and 10 bases from J, leaving 13 bases between. CDR1 and CDR2 (germline): MNHEY, SVGAGI. CDR3 in DNA: TGTGCCAGCAGTTACTCGCTCGGGGGCGGAGAGCAGTTCTTC. Its protein product is CASSYSLGGGEQFF.

V and J are TRBV29-1 and TRBJ2-7; possibly TRBD1 or TRBD2 for D (5 bases each). This CDR3 spans 14 amino acids. The germline V gene has CDR1 SQVTM and CDR2 ANQGSEA. Trimming left V 6 bases short and J 3 bases short, with 18 bases between. The CDR3 region is CSVIGTDNLYEQYF. CDR3 DNA: TGCAGCGTCATCGGGACCGACAACCTCTACGAGCAGTACTTC.

This clone was detected only once. The chain carries TRBV11-1 and TRBJ2-7; D unclear. Between the trimmed V and J ends, which lost 6 bases and 3 bases, there was a span of 12 bases. The CDR3 has 13 residues. Germline CDR1 is SGHAT and CDR2 is FQDESV (reference sequence). The CDR3 sequence: CASSPGRYYEQYF. For the CDR3, the DNA is TGTGCCAGCAGTCCCGGGCGATACTACGAGCAGTACTTC.

The chain combines TRBV7-2 with TRBJ2-2; 10 bases are a match to TRBD2. CDR3 length: 18 amino acids. Trimming cost V 6 bases and J 0 bases; bases outside gene matches: 10. Germline-derived CDR1 and CDR2 are SGHTA and FQGNSA. The CDR3 DNA sequence: TGTGCCAGCAGTCTTAATAGCGGGAGGTACACGAACACCGGGGAGCTGTTTTTT. This encodes CASSLNSGRYTNTGELFF. Full variable domain (missing parts from reference TRBV7-2 and TRBJ2-2): GAGVSQSPSNKVTEKGKDVELRCDPISGHTALYWYRQSLGQGLEFLIYFQGNSAPDKSGLPSDRFSAERTGGSVSTLTIQRTQQEDSAVYLCASSLNSGRYTNTGELFFGEGSRLTVL.

The genes are TRBV29-1 and TRBJ2-1; 11 nucleotides agree with TRBD2. Germline V lookup: CDR1 SQVTM, CDR2 ANQGSEA. The CDR3 has 15 amino acids. The V gene end was trimmed by 8 bases and the J gene end by 5 bases; junction bases not matched to a gene: 11. The CDR3 loop reads CSLQRGTSGHNEQFF. CDR3 coding DNA: TGCAGCCTACAACGAGGGACTAGCGGCCACAATGAGCAGTTCTTC.